The 13 T cell receptor beta chains listed next were all sequenced from one sample in a study of blood T cell repertoires in COVID-19. Libraries were prepared by immunoSEQ multiplex PCR; TCRdb keeps only in-frame clonotypes and omits some of them. The sample has fewer than 250,000 clones; 84% are singletons. The material sequenced was peripheral blood. The receptors stem from a woman in her seventies with active or convalescent COVID-19.

The V call is TRBV18, the J call TRBJ2-7, with 7 nucleotides matching TRBD1. CDR3 length: 13 residues. With 5 bases clipped from V and 3 bases from J, the junction kept 4 bases outside the gene matches. Germline V gene lookup returns CDR1 KGHSH and CDR2 LQKENI. The CDR3: CASSLGQDYEQYF. For the CDR3, the DNA is TGTGCCAGCTCATTAGGACAGGACTACGAGCAGTACTTC.

Concerning this clone: Other DNA sequences within the sample encode an identical CDR3. The V gene is TRBV11-3, the J gene TRBJ2-1; 8 nucleotides line up with TRBD2. Germline lookup yields CDR1 SGHNT and CDR2 YENEEA. The CDR3 extends over 14 amino acids. J was trimmed by 4 bases and V by 3 bases; bases with no gene match: 2. In DNA, the CDR3 is TGTGCCAGCAGCTTCAGCGGGAGTTACAATGAGCAGTTCTTC. This sequence encodes CASSFSGSYNEQFF.

This sequence joins TRBV6-5 and TRBJ1-3; a weak D match, TRBD1 (6 bases). The CDR3 loop spans 14 amino acids. From germline, CDR1 is MNHEY and CDR2 SVGAGI. Trimming shortened V by 4 bases and J by 2 bases, and 9 bases separated the two germline ends. CDR3 in DNA: TGTGCCAGCAGTTCGGGGGGCGCTGGAAACACCATATATTTT. Its translation is CASSSGGAGNTIYF.

This chain connects TRBV12-5 to TRBJ1-1; D is possibly TRBD1 (5 bases). Trimming took 0 bases from V and 2 from J, leaving 13 bases between them. CDR1 is LGHNT and CDR2 is FRNRAP in the germline V gene. This CDR3 has 16 amino acids. For the CDR3, the DNA is TGTGCTAGTGGTTTGGTACTCTTGACAGACAACACTGAAGCTTTCTTT. Translated: CASGLVLLTDNTEAFF.

This rearrangement joins TRBV3-1 (or the pseudogene TRBV3-2) to TRBJ2-1; 14 bases are shared with TRBD2. After removal of 0 bases from V and 2 bases from J, the junction contained 6 bases not matched to a gene. Germline CDR1 and CDR2: LGHDT and YNNKEL (reference sequence). This CDR3 contains 19 residues. DNA of the CDR3: TGTGCCAGCAGCCAAGATAGAGGACTAGCGGGAGGAGCCTACAATGAGCAGTTCTTC. This translates into CASSQDRGLAGGAYNEQFF.

The rearrangement joins TRBV10-1 to TRBJ2-3, with TRBD1 matching over 9 bases. The CDR3 contains 15 residues. CDR1 and CDR2 (germline): WNHNN, SYGVQD (reference sequence). Germline trimming cut 10 bases from V and 3 bases from J; bases unmatched to any gene: 11. CDR3 loop: CANRGAGQGTDTQYF. CDR3 DNA sequence: TGCGCCAACAGGGGGGCGGGACAGGGAACAGATACGCAGTATTTT.

The chain carries TRBV6-5 and TRBJ1-1; a possible D gene is TRBD1 (5 bases). From germline, CDR1 is MNHEY and CDR2 SVGAGI. V dropped 4 bases and J dropped 11 bases, with 11 bases sitting between them. CDR3 length: 11 amino acids. CDR3 residues: CASSSGIWAFF. The CDR3 DNA sequence: TGTGCCAGCAGTTCAGGGATTTGGGCTTTCTTT.

This rearrangement joins TRBV6-5 to TRBJ1-1; possible D gene TRBD1, 6 bases. The length of the CDR3 is 15 residues. Trimming took off 2 bases at V and 5 bases at J, with 15 bases between the two ends. Germline V gene sequence: CDR1 MNHEY, CDR2 SVGAGI. CDR3 in amino acids: CASSYEGGRGTEAFF. The CDR3 DNA reads TGTGCCAGCAGTTACGAGGGGGGGCGCGGGACTGAAGCTTTCTTT.

The V and J genes are TRBV11-3 and TRBJ1-6; D gene ambiguous. This CDR3 contains 13 residues. CDR1 and CDR2 from the germline V gene are SGHNT and YENEEA. Deletions cut 0 bases from V and 9 bases from J, with 6 bases between. The CDR3 loop reads CASSLDPRSPLHF. The DNA of the CDR3 is TGTGCCAGCAGCTTAGACCCTCGTTCACCCCTCCACTTT.

The chain recombines TRBV3-1 (or the pseudogene TRBV3-2) with TRBJ1-2; TRBD1 matches 7 bases. The V gene end was trimmed by 4 bases and the J gene end by 0 bases; junction bases not matched to a gene: 2. Germline CDR1 is LGHDT and CDR2 is YNNKEL (reference sequence). CDR3 length equals 14 residues. The CDR3 protein is CASSPGGSNYGYTF. The CDR3, as DNA: TGTGCCAGCAGCCCAGGGGGTTCTAACTATGGCTACACCTTC.

V is TRBV6-5 and J is TRBJ1-1; D unclear. The V gene's germline CDR1 is MNHEY and CDR2 SVGAGI. Trimming cost V 6 bases and J 0 bases, with 8 bases left between them. This CDR3 is built from 13 residues. CDR3 amino acids: CASSFYLNTEAFF. In DNA, the CDR3 is TGTGCCAGCAGCTTTTATTTGAACACTGAAGCTTTCTTT.

This clone was counted a few times. The gene calls are TRBV15 and TRBJ1-1; perhaps TRBD1 as D (5 bases). Trimming took off 6 bases at V and 1 base at J, with 24 bases between the two ends. The germline CDR1 and CDR2 sequences are LNHNV and YYDKDF (reference sequence). The CDR3 loop spans 18 amino acids. CDR3 residues: CATRGGVIALGRNTEAFF. The CDR3 DNA is TGTGCCACCAGGGGAGGGGTGATTGCACTGGGGAGGAACACTGAAGCTTTCTTT.

This clone appeared a single time. V and J are TRBV12-3 or TRBV12-4 and TRBJ1-2; a weak D match, TRBD1 (6 bases). The CDR3 contains 13 residues. Trimming took 5 bases from V and 5 from J, leaving 12 bases between them. CDR3 nucleotides: TGTGCCAGCAGTGATTGGGGGCAATATGGCTACACCTTC. Its translation: CASSDWGQYGYTF.